These T cell receptor beta chains were read from a single sample in a study of a mutant IDH1 vaccine in newly diagnosed glioma. Using immunoSEQ multiplex PCR, the repertoire was profiled, and TCRdb retains in-frame clones only, with some absent. Seen here are 50,000 to 65,000 clones, around 81% observed once, and the top ten hold 3% to 4%. Their recognized antigens are unknown. This specimen was PBMCs, taken from a glioma patient whose treatment included an IDH1 peptide vaccine. Receptor source: a man aged 25-45 years with glioma. Each CDR3 is given without its conserved first and last residue.

v_call: TRBV4-1; cdr3_length: 14; cdr3_aa: ASSQAGTGDTGELF
v_call: TRBV2; cdr3_length: 11; cdr3_aa: ASSEAPRTLQY
v_call: TRBV7-9; cdr3_length: 13; cdr3_aa: ASSLGVAMNTEAF
v_call: TRBV4-2; cdr3_length: 16; cdr3_aa: ASSQDGAGGPNTGELF
v_call: TRBV18; cdr3_length: 13; cdr3_aa: ASSPVGGYQETQY
v_call: TRBV19; cdr3_length: 13; cdr3_aa: ANSWGGISNQPQH
v_call: TRBV5-1; cdr3_length: 12; cdr3_aa: ASRLTVGTYEQY
v_call: TRBV4-2; cdr3_length: 13; cdr3_aa: ASSQPGHNTGELF
v_call: TRBV5-1; cdr3_length: 13; cdr3_aa: ASSAAGISNQPQH
v_call: TRBV5-6; cdr3_length: 13; cdr3_aa: ASTRGGALTYGYT
v_call: TRBV2; cdr3_length: 12; cdr3_aa: ASSEERGLYEQY
v_call: TRBV7-7; cdr3_length: 12; cdr3_aa: ASSLSGGANEQF
v_call: TRBV21-1; cdr3_length: 14; cdr3_aa: ASSNTLTDVTYEQY
v_call: TRBV5-6; cdr3_length: 13; cdr3_aa: ASSLPGQNQGTQY
v_call: TRBV19; cdr3_length: 12; cdr3_aa: ASSIGTGGYEQY
v_call: TRBV19; cdr3_length: 9; cdr3_aa: ASSIAYEQY
v_call: TRBV15; cdr3_length: 12; cdr3_aa: ATSRDRKSYEQY
v_call: TRBV13; cdr3_length: 12; cdr3_aa: ASSLSDRTGEQY
v_call: TRBV7-2; cdr3_length: 13; cdr3_aa: ASSLFPGDNSPLH
v_call: TRBV10-3; cdr3_length: 13; cdr3_aa: AISGMPGGNEKLF
v_call: TRBV13; cdr3_length: 11; cdr3_aa: ASSGSAPGTQY
v_call: TRBV20-1; cdr3_length: 9; cdr3_aa: SAQGGYEQY
v_call: TRBV18; cdr3_length: 11; cdr3_aa: ASSPDTYNEQF
v_call: TRBV11-2; cdr3_length: 11; cdr3_aa: ASSLDLTDTQY
v_call: TRBV6-5; cdr3_length: 12; cdr3_aa: ASSVQGENSPLH
v_call: TRBV10-1; cdr3_length: 12; cdr3_aa: ASSEGTGLVEQF
v_call: TRBV19; cdr3_length: 12; cdr3_aa: ASSTTNRGSGYT
v_call: TRBV6-6; cdr3_length: 11; cdr3_aa: ASTTGGFYGYT
v_call: TRBV19; cdr3_length: 14; cdr3_aa: ASSISVAEGNQPQH